What follows are 12 T cell receptor beta chains derived from one specimen sequenced in a study of cytomegalovirus exposure and HLA in healthy donors. Amplification used 60 Vbeta primers and 13 Jbeta primers. Measured with immunoSEQ multiplex PCR; TCRdb has only the in-frame clones, and not every one. The sample contains approximately 220,000 clones, 80% to 90% of which appear only once. Sequencing used PBMCs. The receptors shown here come from a man aged 25-45 years in good health and CMV-seronegative.

This clone was recorded a few times. The gene calls are TRBV15 and TRBJ2-6, with D perhaps matching TRBD1 (6 bases). The germline V and J ends were trimmed by 2 bases and 1 base, with 15 bases remaining between them. Germline V gene data show CDR1 as LNHNV and CDR2 as YYDKDF (reference sequence). The CDR3 has 18 amino acids. CDR3 sequence reads: CATSRRGGRTSGANVLTF. The CDR3 nucleotides are TGTGCCACCAGCAGAAGAGGGGGTCGAACTTCTGGGGCCAACGTCCTGACTTTC.

In this sample, this clone turned up a few times. The chain employs TRBV28 and TRBJ2-7, with D maybe TRBD2 (6 bases). Trimming left V 7 bases short and J 2 bases short, with 9 bases between. This CDR3 is 12 amino acids long. Looked up from germline, CDR1 is MDHEN and CDR2 is SYDVKM. CDR3: CASKEGTYEQYF. DNA for the CDR3: TGTGCCAGCAAGGAGGGCACCTACGAGCAGTACTTC.

This clone was seen once. This sequence joins TRBV28 and TRBJ1-1; D unresolved. Germline values: CDR1 MDHEN, CDR2 SYDVKM. Trimming took 4 bases from V and 2 from J, leaving 5 bases between them. The CDR3 totals 12 residues. The CDR3 here is CASSYSNTEAFF. The CDR3 DNA follows: TGTGCCAGCAGTTACAGCAACACTGAAGCTTTCTTT.

The J gene is TRBJ1-1, the V gene TRBV28; 8 nucleotides line up with TRBD1. Germline CDR1 is MDHEN and CDR2 is SYDVKM. This CDR3 comprises 13 residues. The V segment lost 5 bases and the J segment 6 bases; nucleotides outside the gene matches: 5. The CDR3 protein is CASSPTGVPEAFF. In DNA, the CDR3 is TGTGCCAGCAGTCCGACAGGGGTCCCTGAAGCTTTCTTT.

The chain carries TRBV14 and TRBJ2-3; no clear D gene. Trimming cost V 1 base and J 8 bases, with 10 bases left between them. Germline V gene lookup returns CDR1 SGHDN and CDR2 FVKESK. The CDR3 loop spans 13 amino acids. DNA for the CDR3: TGTGCCAGCAGCCAAGCCCAGTTAGCTACGCAGTATTTT. This translates into CASSQAQLATQYF.

The V and J genes are TRBV7-3 and TRBJ2-2, with D tentatively TRBD1 (7 bases). V lost 3 bases, J lost 8 bases, and 10 bases lay in between. The CDR3 runs 13 residues. Germline-derived CDR1 and CDR2 are SGHTA and FQGTGA. DNA of the CDR3: TGTGCCAGCAGCTTGGAGGGGGCTGGGGAGCTGTTTTTT. This translates into CASSLEGAGELFF.

The chain couples TRBV28 to TRBJ2-7; 7 bases align to TRBD1. The junction had 5 bases not matched to a gene; V was cut back by 5 bases and J by 4 bases. The CDR3 covers 13 residues. CDR1 and CDR2 (germline): MDHEN, SYDVKM. CDR3 residues: CASSRGGAYEQYF. CDR3 nucleotide sequence: TGTGCCAGCAGTAGAGGGGGCGCATACGAGCAGTACTTC.

The chain joins TRBV5-1 to TRBJ2-2; 10 bases align to TRBD2. The CDR3 has 15 amino acids. Trimming removed 4 bases from V and 3 bases from J; junction bases left unmatched: 3. Germline CDR1 is SGHRS and CDR2 is YFSETQ. CDR3 sequence (DNA): TGCGCCAGCAGCCTTAGCGGGGGGTACACCGGGGAGCTGTTTTTT. Its protein product is CASSLSGGYTGELFF.

The chain combines TRBV5-1 with TRBJ2-3, with no clear D. CDR1 is SGHRS, CDR2 YFSETQ, per germline. V was clipped by 0 bases and J by 0 bases, with 8 bases between them. The CDR3 consists of 15 residues. CDR3 protein: CASSLAFTSTDTQYF. The CDR3 DNA is TGCGCCAGCAGCTTGGCCTTCACTAGCACAGATACGCAGTATTTT.

The chain is built from TRBV4-1 and TRBJ1-2, with D perhaps matching TRBD1 (6 bases). V lost 6 bases, J lost 2 bases, and 10 bases lay in between. CDR1 MGHRA and CDR2 YSYEKL come from the germline V gene. This CDR3 is 13 amino acids long. The CDR3 here is CASRHTGNYGYTF. CDR3 bases: TGCGCCAGCAGACACACAGGGAACTATGGCTACACCTTC.

The chain employs TRBV6-5 and TRBJ1-1; TRBD1 aligns across 8 bases. V shed 9 bases, J shed 1 base, and the junction held 7 bases outside the gene matches. The CDR3 totals 14 residues. The germline CDR1 and CDR2 sequences are MNHEY and SVGAGI. The CDR3 DNA sequence: TGTGCCAGTGACACAGGGGGTCCGAACACTGAAGCTTTCTTT. Protein: CASDTGGPNTEAFF.

V is TRBV7-9 and J is TRBJ1-6; 8 bases match TRBD1. The CDR3 has 13 amino acids. Germline V gives CDR1 SEHNR, CDR2 FQNEAQ (reference sequence). CDR3 sequence (DNA): TGTTCCGGCGGGGGACAGGCTCATTCACCCCTCCACTTT. It translates to CSGGGQAHSPLHF. Full variable domain (missing parts from reference TRBV7-9 and TRBJ1-6): DTGVSQNPRHKITKRGQNVTFRCDPISEHNRLYWYRQTLGQGPEFLTYFQNEAQLEKSRLLSDRFSAERPKGSFSTLEIQRTEQGDSAMYLCSGGGQAHSPLHFGNGTRLTVT.